The present TCR beta chain was sequenced within a study of T cells of healthy individuals. One entry per CDR3 protein results from TCRdb running MiXCR on the 5' RACE reads. The data contain 53,000 or so distinct CDR3 sequences, roughly 15% of them singletons. V lost 2 bases, J lost 1 base, and 5 bases lay in between. The germline CDR1 and CDR2 sequences are WSHSY and SAAADI. This CDR3 has 13 residues. This chain links TRBV10-2 with TRBJ1-1, with D perhaps matching TRBD1 (5 bases). The TCR was taken from a human donor in good health. The CDR3 protein is CASSETGNTEAFF. CDR3 in DNA: TGCGCCAGCAGTGAGACAGGGAACACTGAAGCTTTCTTT.